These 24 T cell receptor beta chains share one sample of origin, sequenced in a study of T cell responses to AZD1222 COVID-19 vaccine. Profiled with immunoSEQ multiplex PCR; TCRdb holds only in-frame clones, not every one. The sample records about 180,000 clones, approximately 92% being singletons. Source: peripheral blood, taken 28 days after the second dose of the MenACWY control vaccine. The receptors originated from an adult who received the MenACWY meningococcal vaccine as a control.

The CDR3 sequence is CASSYDTYQPQHF. The CDR3 DNA is TGTGCCAGCAGTTACGACACGTATCAGCCCCAGCATTTT. This chain uses TRBV12-3 or TRBV12-4 with TRBJ1-5; unclear D gene. The CDR3 is made up of 13 amino acids. The germline V and J ends were trimmed by 4 bases and 5 bases, with 9 bases remaining between them.

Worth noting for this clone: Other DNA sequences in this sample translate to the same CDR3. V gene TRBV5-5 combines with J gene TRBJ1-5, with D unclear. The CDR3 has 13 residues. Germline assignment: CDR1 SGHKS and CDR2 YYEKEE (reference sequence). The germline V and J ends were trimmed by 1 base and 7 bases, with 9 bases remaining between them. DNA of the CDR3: TGTGCCAGCAGCTTGCTAGAAGGCCAGCCCCAGCATTTT. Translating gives CASSLLEGQPQHF.

The CDR3 DNA reads as TGTGCCAGCAGTTATGGGGGCGGAAGAAACTCACCCCTCCACTTT. As protein: CASSYGGGRNSPLHF. This sequence joins TRBV6-5 and TRBJ1-6; TRBD1 is a possible D gene (6 bases). The CDR3 spans 15 residues. The V gene's germline CDR1 is MNHEY and CDR2 SVGAGI. V was clipped by 3 bases and J by 10 bases, with 16 bases between them.

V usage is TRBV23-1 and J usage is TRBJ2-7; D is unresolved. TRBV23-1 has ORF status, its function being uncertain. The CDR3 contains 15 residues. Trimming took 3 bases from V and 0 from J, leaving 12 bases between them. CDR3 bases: TGCGCCAGCAGTCATAGGGCCGCGGTCTCCTACGAGCAGTACTTC. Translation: CASSHRAAVSYEQYF.

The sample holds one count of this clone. CDR3 DNA sequence: TGCGCCAGCAGCTCGGGACAGTACCTCACAGATACGCAGTATTTT. Translating gives CASSSGQYLTDTQYF. The chain combines TRBV5-1 with TRBJ2-3; 7 bases are a match to TRBD1. The V segment lost 3 bases and the J segment 2 bases; nucleotides outside the gene matches: 6. Germline CDR1 is SGHRS and CDR2 is YFSETQ. This CDR3 is 15 amino acids long. The variable domain in full, with the rest retrieved from reference TRBV5-1 and TRBJ2-3, is KAGVTQTPRYLIKTRGQQVTLSCSPISGHRSVSWYQQTPGQGLQFLFEYFSETQRNKGNFPGRFSGRQFSNSRSEMNVSTLELGDSALYLCASSSGQYLTDTQYFGPGTRLTVL.

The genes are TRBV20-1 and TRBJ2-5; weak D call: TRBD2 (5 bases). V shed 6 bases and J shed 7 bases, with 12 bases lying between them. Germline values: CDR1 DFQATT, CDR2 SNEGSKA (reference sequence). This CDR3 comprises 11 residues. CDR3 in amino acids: CSAPRGGTQYF. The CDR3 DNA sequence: TGCAGTGCCCCACGGGGTGGGACCCAGTACTTC.

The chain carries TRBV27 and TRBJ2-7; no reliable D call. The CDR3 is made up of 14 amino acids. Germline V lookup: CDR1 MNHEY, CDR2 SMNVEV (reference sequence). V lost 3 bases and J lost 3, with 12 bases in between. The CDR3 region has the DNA TGTGCCAGCAGTTTCCAAGGCCCGGGCTACGAGCAGTACTTC. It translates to CASSFQGPGYEQYF.

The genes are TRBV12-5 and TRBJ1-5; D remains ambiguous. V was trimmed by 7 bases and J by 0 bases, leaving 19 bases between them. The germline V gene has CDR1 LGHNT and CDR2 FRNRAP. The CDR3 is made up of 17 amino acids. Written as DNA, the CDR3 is TGTGCTAGTGCCTCAAATCCCGACGGCTATAGCAATCAGCCCCAGCATTTT. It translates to CASASNPDGYSNQPQHF.

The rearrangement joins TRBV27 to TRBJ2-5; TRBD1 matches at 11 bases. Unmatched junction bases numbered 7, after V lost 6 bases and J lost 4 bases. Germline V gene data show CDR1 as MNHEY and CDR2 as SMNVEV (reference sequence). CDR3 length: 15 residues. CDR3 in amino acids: CASRTFGTGGETQYF. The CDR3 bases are TGTGCCAGCAGGACCTTCGGGACAGGGGGAGAGACCCAGTACTTC.

The DNA for the CDR3 is TGTGCCAGCAGTTCCGGCCGGGCCAAAAGGCTTGGCTACACCTTC. Residues: CASSSGRAKRLGYTF. The chain recombines TRBV27 with TRBJ1-2; no clear D gene. The V and J ends lost 4 bases and 7 bases respectively, with 19 bases between them. CDR1 MNHEY and CDR2 SMNVEV come from the germline V gene (reference sequence). There are 15 residues in the CDR3.

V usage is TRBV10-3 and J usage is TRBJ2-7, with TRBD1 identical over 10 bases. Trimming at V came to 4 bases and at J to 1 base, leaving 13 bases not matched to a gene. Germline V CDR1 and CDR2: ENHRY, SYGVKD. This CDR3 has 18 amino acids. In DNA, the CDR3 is TGTGCCATCAGTGGGGGGCGGGACAGGGGTTATTGGTCCTACGAGCAGTACTTC. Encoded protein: CAISGGRDRGYWSYEQYF.

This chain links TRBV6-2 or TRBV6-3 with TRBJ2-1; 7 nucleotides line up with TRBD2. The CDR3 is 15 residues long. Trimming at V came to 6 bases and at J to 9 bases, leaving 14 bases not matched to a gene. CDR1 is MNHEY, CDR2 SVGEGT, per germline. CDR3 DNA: TGTGCCAGCAGCGACGGTACAGCGGGGAGGGGTGAGCAGTTCTTC. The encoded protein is CASSDGTAGRGEQFF.

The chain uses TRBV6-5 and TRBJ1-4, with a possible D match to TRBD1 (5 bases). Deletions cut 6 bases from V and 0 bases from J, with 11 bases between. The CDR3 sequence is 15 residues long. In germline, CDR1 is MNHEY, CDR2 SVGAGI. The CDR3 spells CASRPRQTTNEKLFF. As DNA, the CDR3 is TGTGCCAGCAGACCAAGACAGACAACTAATGAAAAACTGTTTTTT.

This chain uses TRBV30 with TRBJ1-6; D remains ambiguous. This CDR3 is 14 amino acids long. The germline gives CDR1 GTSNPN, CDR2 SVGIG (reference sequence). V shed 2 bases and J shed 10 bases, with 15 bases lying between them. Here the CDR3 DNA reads TGTGCCTGGAGTACGGGCAACGGGAGGTCACCCCTCCACTTT. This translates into CAWSTGNGRSPLHF. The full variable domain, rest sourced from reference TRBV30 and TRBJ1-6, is SQTIHQWPATLVQPVGSPLSLECTVEGTSNPNLYWYRQAAGRGLQLLFYSVGIGQISSEVPQNLSASRPQDRQFILSSKKLLLSDSGFYLCAWSTGNGRSPLHFGNGTRLTVT.

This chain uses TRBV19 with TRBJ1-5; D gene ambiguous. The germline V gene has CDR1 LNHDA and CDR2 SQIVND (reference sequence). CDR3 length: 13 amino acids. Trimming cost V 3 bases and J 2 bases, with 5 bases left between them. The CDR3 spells CASSIKGNQPQHF. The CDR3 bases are TGTGCCAGTAGTATCAAAGGCAATCAGCCCCAGCATTTT.

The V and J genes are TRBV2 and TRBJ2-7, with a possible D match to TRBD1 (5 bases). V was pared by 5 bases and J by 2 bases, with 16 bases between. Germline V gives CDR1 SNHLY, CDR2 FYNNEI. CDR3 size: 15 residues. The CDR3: CASSYFTQGAYEQYF. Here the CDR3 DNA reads TGTGCCAGCAGTTACTTTACTCAGGGCGCCTACGAGCAGTACTTC.

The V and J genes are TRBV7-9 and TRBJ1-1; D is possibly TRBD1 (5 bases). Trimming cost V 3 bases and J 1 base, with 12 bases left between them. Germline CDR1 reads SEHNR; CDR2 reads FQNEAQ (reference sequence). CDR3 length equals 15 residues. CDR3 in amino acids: CASSLAGGGNTEAFF. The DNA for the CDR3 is TGTGCCAGCAGCTTGGCAGGCGGGGGGAACACTGAAGCTTTCTTT.

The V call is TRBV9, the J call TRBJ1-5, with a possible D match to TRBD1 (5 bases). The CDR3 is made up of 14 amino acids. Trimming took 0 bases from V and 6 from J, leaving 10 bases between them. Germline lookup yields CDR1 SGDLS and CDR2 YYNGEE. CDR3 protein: CASSVEDISQPQHF. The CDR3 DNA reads TGTGCCAGCAGCGTAGAGGACATTTCTCAGCCCCAGCATTTT.

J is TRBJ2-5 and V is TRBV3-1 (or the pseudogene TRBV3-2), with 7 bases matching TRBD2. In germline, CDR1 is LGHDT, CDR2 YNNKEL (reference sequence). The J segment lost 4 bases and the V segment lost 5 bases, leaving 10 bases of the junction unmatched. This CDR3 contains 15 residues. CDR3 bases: TGTGCCAGCAGCTTGAATGGGGGGGGGTTAGAGACCCAGTACTTC. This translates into CASSLNGGGLETQYF.

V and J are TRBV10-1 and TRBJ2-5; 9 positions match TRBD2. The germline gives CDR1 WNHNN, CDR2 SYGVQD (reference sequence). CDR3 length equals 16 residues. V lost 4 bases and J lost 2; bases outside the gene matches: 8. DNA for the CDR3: TGCGCCAGCAGTGGCCAGCTAGCGGGGCAACAAGAGACCCAGTACTTC. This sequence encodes CASSGQLAGQQETQYF.

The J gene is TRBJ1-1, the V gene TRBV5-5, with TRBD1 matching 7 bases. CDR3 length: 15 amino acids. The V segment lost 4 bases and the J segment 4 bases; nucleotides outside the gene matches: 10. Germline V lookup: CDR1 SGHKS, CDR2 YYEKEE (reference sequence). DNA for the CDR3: TGTGCCAGCAGCCTGGACGACAGGGAGACCACTGAAGCTTTCTTT. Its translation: CASSLDDRETTEAFF.

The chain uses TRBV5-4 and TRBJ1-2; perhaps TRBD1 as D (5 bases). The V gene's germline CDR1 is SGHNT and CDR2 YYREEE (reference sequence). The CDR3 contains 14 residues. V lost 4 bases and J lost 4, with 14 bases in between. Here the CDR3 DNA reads TGTGCCAGCAGCCTTACAGGATCGCTCTATGGCTACACCTTC. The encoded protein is CASSLTGSLYGYTF.

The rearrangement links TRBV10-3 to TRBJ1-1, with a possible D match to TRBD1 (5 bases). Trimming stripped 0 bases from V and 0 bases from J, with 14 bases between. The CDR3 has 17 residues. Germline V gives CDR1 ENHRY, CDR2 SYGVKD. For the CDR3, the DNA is TGTGCCATCAGTGAGTCGGGCCAGGGTAAGATGAACACTGAAGCTTTCTTT. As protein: CAISESGQGKMNTEAFF.

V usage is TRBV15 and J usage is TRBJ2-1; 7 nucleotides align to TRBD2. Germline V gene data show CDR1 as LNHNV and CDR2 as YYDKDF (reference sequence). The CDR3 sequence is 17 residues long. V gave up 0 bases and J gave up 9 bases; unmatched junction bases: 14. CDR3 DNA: TGTGCCACCAGCAGAGACCAATTGACTAGCCCAATGGTTGAGCAGTTCTTC. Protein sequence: CATSRDQLTSPMVEQFF.